This TCR beta chain appears in the sequencing data of a study of T cell responses to AZD1222 COVID-19 vaccine. The study's findings and limits: Recipients of two AZD1222 doses showed rising Spike-specific TCR breadth and depth.

Sequencing was performed with immunoSEQ multiplex PCR; in TCRdb, only in-frame clones are kept and a portion is missing. The sample has 100,000 to 150,000 clones, roughly 93% seen once; the top ten hold roughly 0.98%. This clone was recorded once. The antigen is not known. The CDR3 is 15 amino acids. Germline V gene lookup returns CDR1 LNHDA and CDR2 SQIVND (reference sequence). Trimming removed 5 bases from V and 8 bases from J; junction bases left unmatched: 10. The source was peripheral blood, collected 28 days after the second AZD1222 dose. The chain has TRBV19 and TRBJ2-1, with 9 bases matching TRBD1. The TCR was taken from an adult who received the AZD1222 COVID-19 vaccine. CDR3 nucleotide sequence: TGTGCCAGTAGTCTACCATCACAGGGGGCGGATGAGCAGTTCTTC. Translation: CASSLPSQGADEQFF.